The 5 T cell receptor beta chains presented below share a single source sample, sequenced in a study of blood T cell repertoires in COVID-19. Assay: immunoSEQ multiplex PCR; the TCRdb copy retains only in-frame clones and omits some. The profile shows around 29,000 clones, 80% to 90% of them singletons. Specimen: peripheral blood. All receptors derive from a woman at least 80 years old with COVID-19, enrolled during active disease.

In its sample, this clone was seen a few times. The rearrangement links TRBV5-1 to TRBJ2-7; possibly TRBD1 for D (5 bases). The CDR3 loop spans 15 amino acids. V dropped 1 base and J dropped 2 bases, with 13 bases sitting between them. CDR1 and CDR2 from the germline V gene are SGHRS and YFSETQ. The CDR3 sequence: CASSLNRQGAYEQYF. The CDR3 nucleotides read TGCGCCAGCAGCTTGAATAGGCAGGGTGCCTACGAGCAGTACTTC.

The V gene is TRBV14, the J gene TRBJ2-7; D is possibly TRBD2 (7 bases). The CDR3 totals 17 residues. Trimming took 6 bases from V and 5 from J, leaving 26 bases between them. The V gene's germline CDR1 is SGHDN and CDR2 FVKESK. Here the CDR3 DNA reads TGTGCCAGCAGACAAAAGAGGGGGGGATTGAGGGTCAACGAGCAGTACTTC. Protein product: CASRQKRGGLRVNEQYF.

CDR3 sequence: CASSPGQLRVNTEAFF. CDR3 DNA sequence: TGTGCCAGCTCACCGGGACAATTGAGGGTGAACACTGAAGCTTTCTTT. The chain carries TRBV18 and TRBJ1-1, with D possibly TRBD1 on 6 matching bases. The CDR3 is 16 amino acids. Germline values: CDR1 KGHSH, CDR2 LQKENI. V was clipped by 3 bases and J by 0 bases, with 14 bases between them.

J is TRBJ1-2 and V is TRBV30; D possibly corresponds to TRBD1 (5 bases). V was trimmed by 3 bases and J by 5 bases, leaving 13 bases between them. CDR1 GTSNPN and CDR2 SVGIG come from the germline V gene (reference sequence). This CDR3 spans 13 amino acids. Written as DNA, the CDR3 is TGTGCCTGGAGCTTCGCAGGGAAGTATGGCTACACCTTC. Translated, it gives CAWSFAGKYGYTF. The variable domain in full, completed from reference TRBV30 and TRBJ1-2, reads SQTIHQWPATLVQPVGSPLSLECTVEGTSNPNLYWYRQAAGRGLQLLFYSVGIGQISSEVPQNLSASRPQDRQFILSSKKLLLSDSGFYLCAWSFAGKYGYTFGSGTRLTVV.

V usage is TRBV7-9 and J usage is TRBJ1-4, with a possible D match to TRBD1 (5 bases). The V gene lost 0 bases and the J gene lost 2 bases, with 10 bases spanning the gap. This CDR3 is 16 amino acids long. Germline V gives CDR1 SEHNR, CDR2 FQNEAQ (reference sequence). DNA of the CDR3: TGTGCCAGCAGCTTAGCAGGGGCCGGGACTAATGAAAAACTGTTTTTT. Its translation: CASSLAGAGTNEKLFF.